The TCR beta chain described here comes from a study of a mutant IDH1 vaccine in newly diagnosed glioma. About the research overall: Patients arrived already treated with radiotherapy, temozolomide, or both, most having had both. At week 47 came visit V13, while visit V12 had come at week 35. Study-wide points: Pseudoprogression apparently lacked any relation to changes in top peripheral T cell clonotypes.

Here immunoSEQ multiplex PCR was the method, and the copy in TCRdb shows in-frame clones only, minus some. Of tens of thousands of clones in the sample, approximately 89% were seen once. Remarks on this clone: What it binds is unknown.

Time point given: week 47, end of study. Each dose delivered 300 ug of mutant IDH1 20-mer peptide subcutaneously with imiquimod. Eight vaccine injections were given to patients in weeks 1, 3, 5, 7, 11, 15, 19 and 23. Germline-derived CDR1 and CDR2 are SGHRS and YFSETQ. The germline V and J ends were trimmed by 2 bases and 2 bases, with 12 bases remaining between them. The CDR3 consists of 15 residues. The V gene is TRBV5-1, the J gene TRBJ2-3; the D gene could be TRBD1 or TRBD2 (5 bases each). The source of this sequence is a man aged 35 to 55 with glioma. The sequencing here drew on PBMCs, taken from a glioma patient whose treatment included an IDH1 peptide vaccine. Written as DNA, the CDR3 is TGCGCCAGCAGCTTATCTTGGGACCCCACAGATACGCAGTATTTT. The encoded protein is CASSLSWDPTDTQYF.